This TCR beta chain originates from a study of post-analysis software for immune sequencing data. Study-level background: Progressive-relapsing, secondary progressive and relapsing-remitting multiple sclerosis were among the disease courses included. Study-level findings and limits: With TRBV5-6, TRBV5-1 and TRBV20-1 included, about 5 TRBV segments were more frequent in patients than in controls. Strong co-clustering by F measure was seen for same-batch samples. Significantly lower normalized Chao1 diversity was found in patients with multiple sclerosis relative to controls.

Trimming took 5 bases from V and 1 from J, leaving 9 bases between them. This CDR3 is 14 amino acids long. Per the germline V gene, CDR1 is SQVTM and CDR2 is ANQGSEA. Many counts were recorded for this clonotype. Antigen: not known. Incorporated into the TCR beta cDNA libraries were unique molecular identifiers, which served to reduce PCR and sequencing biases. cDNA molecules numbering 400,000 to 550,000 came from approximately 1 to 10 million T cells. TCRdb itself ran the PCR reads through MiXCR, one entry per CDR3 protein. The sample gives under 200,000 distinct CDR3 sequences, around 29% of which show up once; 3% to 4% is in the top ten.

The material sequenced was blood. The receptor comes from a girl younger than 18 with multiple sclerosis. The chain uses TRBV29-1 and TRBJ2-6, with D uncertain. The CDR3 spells CSVSLGSGANVLTF. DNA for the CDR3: TGCAGCGTTTCTTTAGGGTCTGGGGCCAACGTCCTGACTTTC.